These 19 T cell receptor beta chains were all obtained from the same sample, sequenced in a study of blood T cell repertoires in COVID-19 (dated by TCRdb to 2019 to 2021). Receptor libraries were prepared by the immunoSEQ multiplex PCR assay. This immuneACCESS table, as held by TCRdb, lists in-frame sequences with V and J called but not all clones. Of the missing ones, under half trace to an unresolved V gene in checked studies; the others have no known cause. For this sample the table gives 90,000 to 130,000 clones, of which approximately 83% were detected only once. The top ten clones comprise 0.8% to 1% of the sample. Sequenced input: peripheral blood. These receptors all come from a woman between 65 and 79 years old with acute or convalescent COVID-19.

This clone was counted a few times. V is TRBV6-5 and J is TRBJ1-3; a weak D match, TRBD1 (6 bases). This CDR3 contains 15 residues. CDR1 MNHEY and CDR2 SVGAGI come from the germline V gene. Trimming removed 6 bases at V and 0 bases at J, with 12 bases between. The DNA of the CDR3 is TGTGCCAGCAGAGACAGGCGCAACTCTGGAAACACCATATATTTT. The encoded protein is CASRDRRNSGNTIYF.

The chain joins TRBV20-1 to TRBJ1-2; the D is unclear. This CDR3 has 11 residues. Germline V CDR1 and CDR2: DFQATT, SNEGSKA (reference sequence). The CDR3 sequence is CRAASYYGYTF. The CDR3 region has the DNA TGCAGAGCCGCCTCATACTATGGCTACACCTTC.

This clone was seen a few times. This chain uses TRBV6-9 with TRBJ1-5, with 10 nucleotides matching TRBD1. Germline V gives CDR1 MNHGY, CDR2 SVAAGI. The CDR3 length is 14 residues. V lost 6 bases and J lost 7; bases outside the gene matches: 6. The CDR3 DNA follows: TGTGCCAGCAGGCCGACAGGGGGCAGGCAGCCCCAGCATTTT. Translation gives CASRPTGGRQPQHF.

The chain is built from TRBV5-5 and TRBJ1-3; D is perhaps TRBD1 (6 bases). The CDR3 consists of 15 residues. V lost 4 bases to trimming and J lost 0 bases, with 11 bases between them. The germline gives CDR1 SGHKS, CDR2 YYEKEE (reference sequence). The CDR3 bases are TGTGCCAGCAGCGGCCTGACAGGCTCTGGAAACACCATATATTTT. This codes for CASSGLTGSGNTIYF.

The table lists this clone with a count of one. CDR3 bases: TGTGCCAGCAGCTCGGACAGGGGCGCCTCCTACGAGCAGTACTTC. Amino acid sequence: CASSSDRGASYEQYF. The V and J genes are TRBV28 and TRBJ2-7, with TRBD1 matching over 9 bases. The germline gives CDR1 MDHEN, CDR2 SYDVKM. The CDR3 length is 15 residues. Unmatched junction bases numbered 6, after V lost 6 bases and J lost 0 bases.

The V and J genes are TRBV4-2 and TRBJ1-3; possible D gene TRBD1, 5 bases. V lost 0 bases and J 0 bases, leaving 9 bases between the germline ends. CDR3 length equals 16 residues. Germline loops: CDR1 LGHNA, CDR2 YNFKEQ. DNA for the CDR3: TGTGCCAGCAGCCAAGAGGGGGGAGCCTCTGGAAACACCATATATTTT. It translates to CASSQEGGASGNTIYF.

This clone was counted ten times or more. The V call is TRBV6-1, the J call TRBJ1-2; D perhaps matches TRBD1 (5 bases). The CDR3 contains 14 residues. Per the germline V gene, CDR1 is MNHNS and CDR2 is SASEGT. V lost 2 bases and J 4 bases, leaving 11 bases between the germline ends. The DNA of the CDR3 is TGTGCCAGCAGTGAAACCTATGACAGCTATGGCTACACCTTC. It is translated as CASSETYDSYGYTF.

The gene calls are TRBV4-1 and TRBJ1-5; possible D gene TRBD1, 6 bases. With 0 bases removed from V and 6 bases from J, the gap between germline ends came to 15 bases. CDR1 MGHRA and CDR2 YSYEKL come from the germline V gene. The CDR3 totals 16 residues. The CDR3 sequence is CASSQERTVGLQPQHF. DNA for the CDR3: TGCGCCAGCAGCCAAGAACGGACAGTCGGACTTCAGCCCCAGCATTTT.

The rearrangement uses TRBV18 and TRBJ1-5, with 8 bases that match TRBD1. The CDR3 sequence is 16 residues long. V lost 5 bases, J lost 3 bases, and 9 bases stayed unmatched. Germline values: CDR1 KGHSH, CDR2 LQKENI. CDR3 sequence reads: CASSSGGGWINQPQHF. DNA for the CDR3: TGTGCCAGCTCATCAGGGGGCGGATGGATCAATCAGCCCCAGCATTTT.

The V and J genes are TRBV7-2 and TRBJ2-5; a weak D match, TRBD2 (6 bases). This CDR3 comprises 16 residues. Trimming took off 3 bases at V and 0 bases at J, with 14 bases between the two ends. CDR1 is SGHTA and CDR2 is FQGNSA in the germline V gene. The CDR3 bases are TGTGCCAGCAGCTTCCCGGACTGGGGGGACCAAGAGACCCAGTACTTC. It translates to CASSFPDWGDQETQYF.

The genes are TRBV10-1 and TRBJ2-6, with 12 bases that match TRBD2. The CDR3 is made up of 24 amino acids. The germline V gene encodes CDR1 WNHNN and CDR2 SYGVQD (reference sequence). V lost 6 bases to trimming and J lost 4 bases; unmatched junction nucleotides: 28. CDR3 sequence: CASSQGNRALLAGGAHRGANVLTF. DNA for the CDR3: TGCGCCAGCAGCCAGGGGAACAGGGCCTTACTAGCGGGAGGTGCGCATAGGGGGGCCAACGTCCTGACTTTC.

The chain carries TRBV3-1 (or the pseudogene TRBV3-2) and TRBJ2-2, with D tentatively TRBD1 (5 bases). CDR3 size: 14 residues. Trimming left V 4 bases short and J 4 bases short, with 10 bases between. CDR1 and CDR2 (germline): LGHDT, YNNKEL (reference sequence). CDR3 in amino acids: CASSLGHGTGELFF. The CDR3 DNA is TGTGCCAGCAGCCTGGGGCACGGCACCGGGGAGCTGTTTTTT.

The chain joins TRBV2 to TRBJ1-6, with TRBD1 identical over 7 bases. The trim removed 9 bases at V and 9 bases at J, leaving 11 bases unmatched. Germline CDR1 SNHLY, CDR2 FYNNEI. The CDR3 covers 14 residues. The CDR3 DNA sequence: TGTGCCAGGGGTACAGGGGATCAGGTTTCACCCCTCCACTTT. Amino acids: CARGTGDQVSPLHF.

About this clone: The sample contains more than one DNA sequence encoding this CDR3. The genes are TRBV10-3 and TRBJ2-2; the D gene is possibly TRBD2 (6 bases). Trimming took 4 bases from V and 4 from J, leaving 13 bases between them. CDR3 length equals 15 residues. Looked up from germline, CDR1 is ENHRY and CDR2 is SYGVKD. The CDR3 DNA follows: TGTGCCATCAGTGCTGCGGGACCAAGCACCGGGGAGCTGTTTTTT. This encodes CAISAAGPSTGELFF.

The V gene is TRBV5-5, the J gene TRBJ1-6; 7 nucleotides align to TRBD1. Germline V lookup: CDR1 SGHKS, CDR2 YYEKEE (reference sequence). The CDR3 covers 15 residues. J was trimmed by 7 bases and V by 1 base; bases with no gene match: 5. CDR3 in amino acids: CASSLRQGDNSPLHF. CDR3 DNA sequence: TGTGCCAGCAGCTTGCGACAGGGAGACAATTCACCCCTCCACTTT.

V gene TRBV6-2 or TRBV6-3 combines with J gene TRBJ2-7, with D uncertain. The V gene's germline CDR1 is MNHEY and CDR2 SVGEGT. Trimming shortened V by 2 bases and J by 2 bases, and 10 bases separated the two germline ends. The CDR3 has 14 amino acids. CDR3 coding DNA: TGTGCCAGCAGTTACGAGACTCCCCCCTACGAGCAGTACTTC. Encoded protein: CASSYETPPYEQYF.

This chain joins TRBV5-1 and TRBJ1-2; TRBD1 matches 8 bases. V shed 4 bases, J shed 4 bases, and the junction held 6 bases outside the gene matches. This CDR3 comprises 14 residues. Germline assignment: CDR1 SGHRS and CDR2 YFSETQ. The CDR3 here is CASSVDRGIYGYTF. The CDR3, as DNA: TGCGCCAGCAGCGTAGACAGGGGAATCTATGGCTACACCTTC. The full variable domain, completed using reference TRBV5-1 and TRBJ1-2, is KAGVTQTPRYLIKTRGQQVTLSCSPISGHRSVSWYQQTPGQGLQFLFEYFSETQRNKGNFPGRFSGRQFSNSRSEMNVSTLELGDSALYLCASSVDRGIYGYTFGSGTRLTVV.

The chain is built from TRBV3-1 (or the pseudogene TRBV3-2) and TRBJ2-1, with TRBD2 identical over 8 bases. CDR3 length: 15 residues. Germline values: CDR1 LGHDT, CDR2 YNNKEL (reference sequence). V lost 3 bases, J lost 4 bases, and 5 bases stayed unmatched. CDR3 in amino acids: CASSQGRGEYNEQFF. The CDR3 DNA reads TGTGCCAGCAGCCAGGGGCGGGGGGAGTACAATGAGCAGTTCTTC.

This chain connects TRBV9 to TRBJ2-2; TRBD1 aligns across 7 bases. Germline CDR1 is SGDLS and CDR2 is YYNGEE. The J segment lost 2 bases and the V segment lost 4 bases, leaving 11 bases of the junction unmatched. CDR3 length: 17 amino acids. The CDR3 nucleotides read TGTGCCAGCAGCCGTTCCGGGACAGCCCTCAACACCGGGGAGCTGTTTTTT. Its protein is CASSRSGTALNTGELFF. The entire variable domain, with the rest obtained from reference TRBV9 and TRBJ2-2, is as follows: DSGVTQTPKHLITATGQRVTLRCSPRSGDLSVYWYQQSLDQGLQFLIQYYNGEERAKGNILERFSAQQFPDLHSELNLSSLELGDSALYFCASSRSGTALNTGELFFGEGSRLTVL.